Below, 24 T cell receptor beta chains from the same sample are listed, as sequenced in a study of CD8+CD57+ T cells in acquired aplastic anemia (dated by TCRdb to the late 2010s). Patients chosen for sequencing had shown expansion of CD8+CD57+ cells by flow cytometry. Sequencing took place on an Illumina HiSeq 2000. Genomic DNA was used as template for profiling of TCR beta VDJ combinations and CDR3 sequences. In TCRdb, the public reads were trimmed at Q25 with fastp and aligned with MiXCR, with productive beta chains retained. Duplicate CDR3 protein sequences are folded into a single record with the most common DNA and genes. This sample comprises about 190,000 distinct CDR3 sequences, around 47% of them detected only once. Around 9.7% of the sample comes from the top ten. The sample was sorted CD4+, CD8+, or CD8+CD57+ T cells (not recorded which) from PBMCs. The receptors shown here come from a human donor with aplastic anemia.

This clonotype was observed a handful of times. The rearrangement links TRBV27 to TRBJ1-1; 7 nucleotides agree with TRBD1. Trimming took 5 bases from V and 1 from J; bases not matched to a gene: 7. CDR1 and CDR2 from the germline V gene are MNHEY and SMNVEV (reference sequence). The CDR3 consists of 15 residues. The CDR3 nucleotides read TGTGCCAGCAGTCATAGGGGGCGGCCGAACACTGAAGCTTTCTTT. Translation gives CASSHRGRPNTEAFF.

CDR3 residues: CASSLVTADGYTF. The CDR3, as DNA: TGTGCCAGCAGCTTAGTAACGGCTGATGGCTACACCTTC. The chain carries TRBV7-8 and TRBJ1-2; D is undetermined. Germline lookup yields CDR1 SGHVS and CDR2 FQNEAQ. This CDR3 is built from 13 residues. Trimming shortened V by 1 base and J by 6 bases, and 9 bases separated the two germline ends.

This clonotype occurred a few times. The DNA for the CDR3 is TGTGCCAGCAGGGAGGGGGCGGAAGGGTATGGCTACACCTTC. Translation gives CASREGAEGYGYTF. This chain joins TRBV28 and TRBJ1-2; 7 positions match TRBD1. CDR3 length: 14 amino acids. V dropped 6 bases and J dropped 5; count of bases not matched to a gene: 9. Germline V gene sequence: CDR1 MDHEN, CDR2 SYDVKM.

The table lists this clonotype with many counts. V and J are TRBV4-2 and TRBJ2-1, with 7 bases fitting TRBD2. J lost 2 bases, V lost 1 base, and 5 bases had no gene match. The CDR3 is 16 amino acids. CDR1 LGHNA and CDR2 YNFKEQ come from the germline V gene. The CDR3 here is CASSQASGTTYNEQFF. CDR3 nucleotide sequence: TGTGCCAGCAGCCAAGCTAGTGGGACTACCTACAATGAGCAGTTCTTC.

The V and J genes are TRBV7-9 and TRBJ2-3; possibly TRBD2 for D (5 bases). Germline CDR1 SEHNR, CDR2 FQNEAQ (reference sequence). V was shortened by 5 bases and J by 4 bases, with 13 bases between the two germline ends. The length of the CDR3 is 14 residues. The CDR3 loop reads CASSPGSSSDTQYF. The CDR3 nucleotides are TGTGCCAGCAGCCCTGGGTCTAGCTCAGATACGCAGTATTTT.

A few counts support this clonotype. V gene TRBV24-1 combines with J gene TRBJ1-1; 7 bases fit TRBD1. The V and J ends lost 9 bases and 5 bases, in that order; junction bases with no gene match: 14. CDR3 length: 15 residues. Germline assignment: CDR1 KGHDR and CDR2 SFDVKD. The CDR3 protein is CATGTWRQGGTEAFF. CDR3 DNA: TGTGCCACCGGTACGTGGAGACAGGGAGGAACTGAAGCTTTCTTT.

This chain joins TRBV25-1 and TRBJ2-7, with 7 bases that match TRBD1. This CDR3 contains 17 residues. CDR1 and CDR2 (germline): MGHDK, SYGVNS. V shed 4 bases and J 2 bases; nucleotides not matched to a gene: 14. The CDR3, as DNA: TGTGCCAGCAGTGTTCGCCTCGGGACAGCTAAAGCCTACGAGCAGTACTTC. It encodes CASSVRLGTAKAYEQYF.

This sequence joins TRBV20-1 and TRBJ2-2, with 7 bases lining up with TRBD2. The CDR3 covers 15 residues. Germline V CDR1 and CDR2: DFQATT, SNEGSKA (reference sequence). J was trimmed by 0 bases and V by 4 bases; bases with no gene match: 5. CDR3 bases: TGCAGTGCTAAAGGCGGGGGAGCGAACACCGGGGAGCTGTTTTTT. Amino acid sequence: CSAKGGGANTGELFF.

This clonotype was counted a single time. The CDR3 bases are TGTGCCAGCAGCCACGACAGCGGGTCGCAGTATTTT. Translating gives CASSHDSGSQYF. The V call is TRBV3-1, the J call TRBJ2-3; possible D gene TRBD2, 6 bases. Per germline, CDR1 LGHDT and CDR2 YNNKEL (reference sequence). The length of the CDR3 is 12 residues. Trimming pared 3 bases from V and 10 bases from J, leaving 11 bases between.

The chain is built from TRBV6-1 and TRBJ1-1; D unresolved. V was cut by 8 bases and J by 11 bases, with 15 bases left in between. The CDR3 has 11 amino acids. Looked up from germline, CDR1 is MNHNS and CDR2 is SASEGT. This chain's CDR3 is CASQAGRTAFF. The CDR3, as DNA: TGTGCCAGCCAAGCGGGGAGAACGGCTTTCTTT.

The chain links TRBV2 to TRBJ1-2; no clear D. CDR3 length: 10 amino acids. V was shortened by 6 bases and J by 5 bases, with 4 bases between the two germline ends. Per the germline V gene, CDR1 is SNHLY and CDR2 is FYNNEI. The CDR3 sequence is CASREYGYTF. The DNA of the CDR3 is TGTGCCAGCAGGGAGTATGGCTACACCTTC.

The V call is TRBV27, the J call TRBJ2-7, with 10 bases that match TRBD1. This CDR3 has 15 amino acids. V was clipped by 1 base and J by 4 bases; unmatched bases: 4. Per the germline V gene, CDR1 is MNHEY and CDR2 is SMNVEV (reference sequence). The CDR3 is CASSLFGQGGYEQYF. The CDR3 nucleotides read TGTGCCAGCAGTTTATTCGGACAGGGGGGGTACGAGCAGTACTTC.

In this sample, this clonotype turned up many times. The V gene is TRBV10-3, the J gene TRBJ2-5; 14 bases agree with TRBD2. The trim removed 6 bases at V and 2 bases at J, leaving 2 bases unmatched. The CDR3 totals 15 residues. Germline assignment: CDR1 ENHRY and CDR2 SYGVKD. The CDR3 region is CAIRWTSGGQETQYF. The CDR3 coding sequence is TGTGCCATCAGGTGGACTAGCGGGGGGCAAGAGACCCAGTACTTC.

This clonotype showed up just a few times. The gene calls are TRBV6-1 and TRBJ1-2, with 10 positions matching TRBD1. The CDR3 spans 17 residues. Per the germline V gene, CDR1 is MNHNS and CDR2 is SASEGT. After removal of 6 bases from V and 7 bases from J, the junction contained 17 bases not matched to a gene. As DNA, the CDR3 is TGTGCCAGCAGACGACAATATAGGACAGGGGGAAAGGGTGGCTACACCTTC. It is translated as CASRRQYRTGGKGGYTF.

The chain carries TRBV7-3 and TRBJ1-2; 8 bases map to TRBD1. CDR1 is SGHTA and CDR2 is FQGTGA in the germline V gene. Trimming cost V 5 bases and J 6 bases; bases outside gene matches: 8. This CDR3 has 14 residues. The CDR3 region is CASSPPGTGHGYTF. CDR3 in DNA: TGTGCCAGCAGCCCCCCCGGGACAGGACATGGCTACACCTTC.

The rearrangement links TRBV29-1 to TRBJ1-2; 7 bases fit TRBD1. Germline lookup yields CDR1 SQVTM and CDR2 ANQGSEA. This CDR3 is built from 11 residues. The J segment lost 8 bases and the V segment lost 7 bases, leaving 7 bases of the junction unmatched. DNA of the CDR3: TGCAGCGCAAGGGGGCTACAAGGCTACACCTTC. Its protein is CSARGLQGYTF.

This clonotype was seen at least ten times. V usage is TRBV11-2 and J usage is TRBJ2-7; D gene uncertain. With 7 bases removed from V and 3 bases from J, the gap between germline ends came to 22 bases. The CDR3 runs to 16 residues. Germline values: CDR1 SGHAT, CDR2 FQNNGV. DNA for the CDR3: TGTGCCAGCACCCGACTCCCGCAGCCCGCCGACTACGAGCAGTACTTC. Its translation: CASTRLPQPADYEQYF.

In this sample, this clonotype turned up many times. The rearrangement links TRBV6-5 to TRBJ2-1; D unresolved. Deletions cut 10 bases from V and 6 bases from J, with 13 bases between. This CDR3 spans 12 amino acids. Germline V gives CDR1 MNHEY, CDR2 SVGAGI. The CDR3 DNA is TGTGCCACACACCTCCTAGGCAATGAGCAGTTCTTC. Translated: CATHLLGNEQFF.

This chain joins TRBV12-3 or TRBV12-4 and TRBJ2-6; no clear D. Trimming took 7 bases from V and 0 from J, leaving 13 bases between them. The CDR3 spans 16 residues. The CDR3 reads CASTMRTGSGANVLTF. The CDR3, as DNA: TGTGCCAGCACCATGAGGACGGGCTCTGGGGCCAACGTCCTGACTTTC.

Comments on this clonotype: A much larger clone sits a single nucleotide away, making a read error possible. The V gene is TRBV11-2, the J gene TRBJ2-5, with TRBD2 matching over 12 bases. The germline gives CDR1 SGHAT, CDR2 FQNNGV. CDR3 length: 16 residues. CDR3 in amino acids: CASGLVLAGGGETQYF. DNA for the CDR3: TGTGCCAGCGGCTTAGTACTAGCGGGAGGCGGAGAGACCCAGTACTTC.

The chain couples TRBV5-1 to TRBJ2-5; possible D gene TRBD2, 6 bases. The ends were cut back, 0 bases at V and 5 bases at J, with 14 bases in the middle. Germline-derived CDR1 and CDR2 are SGHRS and YFSETQ. The CDR3 runs 15 residues. The CDR3 sequence is CASSLEGAGTETQYF. CDR3 nucleotides: TGCGCCAGCAGCTTGGAAGGGGCGGGGACCGAGACCCAGTACTTC.

This clonotype was counted ten times or more. V gene TRBV6-1 combines with J gene TRBJ1-4; D may be TRBD1 (6 bases). This CDR3 has 17 amino acids. Looked up from germline, CDR1 is MNHNS and CDR2 is SASEGT. V shed 5 bases and J shed 0 bases, with 16 bases lying between them. The CDR3 region is CASSLQGTGATNEKLFF. DNA for the CDR3: TGTGCCAGCAGTCTACAGGGTACGGGGGCAACTAATGAAAAACTGTTTTTT.

The chain links TRBV7-9 to TRBJ2-7, with D hard to call. CDR3 size: 11 residues. The germline CDR1 and CDR2 sequences are SEHNR and FQNEAQ (reference sequence). The V end lost 6 bases, the J end lost 6 bases, and 9 bases lay between the germline ends. In DNA, the CDR3 is TGTGCCAGCAGACGAGCGTCCGAGCAGTACTTC. It translates to CASRRASEQYF.

The chain joins TRBV29-1 to TRBJ2-3; weak D call: TRBD1 (5 bases). Looked up from germline, CDR1 is SQVTM and CDR2 is ANQGSEA. The CDR3 totals 13 residues. V was cut by 8 bases and J by 2 bases, with 14 bases left in between. CDR3 region: CSYRWSLTDTQYF. In DNA, the CDR3 is TGCAGCTACAGGTGGAGCCTCACAGATACGCAGTATTTT.